One sample yielded the 9 T cell receptor beta chains listed below, sequenced in a study of CD8 T cells in ankylosing spondylitis (dated by TCRdb to the late 2010s). Library creation used 5' RACE. The instrument given in TCRdb is Illumina HiSeq 2500. In TCRdb, the public reads were trimmed at Q25 with fastp and aligned with MiXCR, with productive beta chains retained. Rows merge per CDR3 protein into single entries with the most common DNA and genes. In all, the sample holds 200,000 to 300,000 distinct CDR3 sequences, and approximately 11% of those were seen once. Approximately 6.6% of the sample is taken by the ten largest. The sample taken for sequencing was blood, either unsorted or a sorted T cell fraction (not recorded which). The receptors were sampled from a male donor with ankylosing spondylitis or in good health (not recorded which).

This chain connects TRBV6-1 to TRBJ2-1; 7 bases fit TRBD2. The CDR3 is 15 amino acids. J was trimmed by 4 bases and V by 6 bases; bases with no gene match: 9. Per the germline V gene, CDR1 is MNHNS and CDR2 is SASEGT. CDR3 sequence (DNA): TGTGCCAGCAGCGACCCGGGACTACGTTACAATGAGCAGTTCTTC. It is translated as CASSDPGLRYNEQFF.

This clonotype has at least ten counts. The chain joins TRBV6-1 to TRBJ2-5; D is undetermined. With 5 bases removed from V and 5 bases from J, the gap between germline ends came to 15 bases. Germline values: CDR1 MNHNS, CDR2 SASEGT. CDR3 length: 14 residues. CDR3 residues: CASSREGIWETQYF. CDR3 sequence (DNA): TGTGCCAGCAGTCGAGAAGGGATCTGGGAGACCCAGTACTTC.

Ten or more counts support this clonotype. The chain has TRBV5-1 and TRBJ2-1, with 8 positions matching TRBD2. The CDR3 consists of 15 residues. Trimming took 4 bases from V and 0 from J; bases not matched to a gene: 3. Germline CDR1 reads SGHRS; CDR2 reads YFSETQ. Here the CDR3 DNA reads TGCGCCAGCAGCCCTGGACTAGCCTCCTACAATGAGCAGTTCTTC. It codes for CASSPGLASYNEQFF.

This clonotype was detected ten times or more. This rearrangement joins TRBV7-3 to TRBJ2-3; 7 nucleotides line up with TRBD2. The CDR3 consists of 16 residues. CDR1 is SGHTA, CDR2 FQGTGA, per germline. After removal of 6 bases from V and 0 bases from J, the junction contained 9 bases not matched to a gene. CDR3 sequence: CASSPRSSGSTDTQYF. CDR3 nucleotide sequence: TGTGCCAGCAGTCCCAGGTCTAGCGGAAGCACAGATACGCAGTATTTT.

This clonotype was seen repeatedly, ten times or more. The chain is built from TRBV5-1 and TRBJ2-5, with TRBD2 matching over 8 bases. CDR3 size: 16 residues. CDR1 and CDR2 (germline): SGHRS, YFSETQ. V shed 3 bases and J 2 bases; nucleotides not matched to a gene: 9. The CDR3 nucleotides are TGCGCCAGCAGCTCCTCGGGCGGGGGGCCTCAAGAGACCCAGTACTTC. It encodes CASSSSGGGPQETQYF.

This chain joins TRBV5-6 and TRBJ1-6, with D perhaps matching TRBD1 (6 bases). This CDR3 is built from 17 residues. V dropped 4 bases and J dropped 3 bases, with 17 bases sitting between them. Germline-derived CDR1 and CDR2 are SGHDT and YYEEEE. CDR3 in DNA: TGTGCCAGCAGCCGATGGGGGGGGCGCCACTATAATTCACCCCTCCACTTT. Amino acid sequence: CASSRWGGRHYNSPLHF.

The rearrangement links TRBV5-7 to TRBJ2-3; TRBD1 matches 7 bases. TRBV5-7 is placed among ORFs of uncertain function. The CDR3 covers 15 residues. The junction had 12 bases not matched to a gene; V was cut back by 4 bases and J by 7 bases. As DNA, the CDR3 is TGTGCCAGCAGCATTCCGGGACAGAGGGGAAATACGCAGTATTTT. Translation: CASSIPGQRGNTQYF.

J is TRBJ2-1 and V is TRBV11-2; D perhaps matches TRBD1 (6 bases). CDR3 length equals 15 residues. Trimming took off 2 bases at V and 7 bases at J, with 15 bases between the two ends. Germline assignment: CDR1 SGHAT and CDR2 FQNNGV. DNA of the CDR3: TGTGCCAGCAGCTTAATGGGGGCGATTGGGAATGAGCAGTTCTTC. It codes for CASSLMGAIGNEQFF.

This clonotype has at least ten counts. The gene calls are TRBV5-1 and TRBJ2-3; D unresolved. V lost 7 bases, J lost 0 bases, and 12 bases lay in between. Germline CDR1 SGHRS, CDR2 YFSETQ. This CDR3 is 14 amino acids long. DNA of the CDR3: TGCGCCAGCGGAATCCTCCCTAGCACAGATACGCAGTATTTT. It yields the protein CASGILPSTDTQYF.